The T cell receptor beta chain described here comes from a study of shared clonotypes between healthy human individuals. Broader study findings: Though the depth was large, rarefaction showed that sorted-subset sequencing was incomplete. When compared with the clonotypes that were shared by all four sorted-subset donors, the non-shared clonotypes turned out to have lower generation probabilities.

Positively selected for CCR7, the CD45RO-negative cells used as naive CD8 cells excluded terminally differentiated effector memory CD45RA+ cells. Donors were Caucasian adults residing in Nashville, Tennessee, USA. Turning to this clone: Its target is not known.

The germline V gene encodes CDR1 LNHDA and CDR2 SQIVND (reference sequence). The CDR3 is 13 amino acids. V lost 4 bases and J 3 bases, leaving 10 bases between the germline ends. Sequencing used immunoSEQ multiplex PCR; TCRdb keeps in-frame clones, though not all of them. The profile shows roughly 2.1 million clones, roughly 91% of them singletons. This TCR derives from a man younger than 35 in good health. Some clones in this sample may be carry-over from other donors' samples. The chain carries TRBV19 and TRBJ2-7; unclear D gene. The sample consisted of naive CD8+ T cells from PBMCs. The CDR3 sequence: CASSRKGLYEQYF. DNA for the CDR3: TGTGCCAGTAGTAGGAAGGGTCTCTACGAGCAGTACTTC.